This T cell receptor beta chain stems from a study of T cells in Graves' hyperthyroidism and ophthalmopathy (dated by TCRdb to about 2019). Looking at the study overall: Peripheral blood samples were taken at initial diagnosis, before any treatment was given. After blood sampling, hyperthyroidism patients were treated with methimazole at a starting dose of 30 mg daily, and ophthalmopathy patients were treated with high-dose intravenous methylprednisolone. Prospective prediction of ophthalmopathy was tested in an independent validation cohort consisting of under 20 hyperthyroidism patients and over 15 patients who later progressed to ophthalmopathy. To identify distinguishing TCR V-J signatures, a discovery cohort of 100 or so patients was used, comprising 43 with Graves' ophthalmopathy and some 57 with stable Graves' hyperthyroidism. The paper reports TCR Vbeta CDR3 sequencing of about 140 peripheral blood samples: approximately 43 ophthalmopathy, some 80 hyperthyroidism and roughly 17 progressor patients. The study also compared thyroid tissue and blood T-cell repertoires from several Graves' hyperthyroidism patients. The 100 or so discovery patients were randomly split 7:3 into training and test sets.

General findings and caveats noted by the study authors: In cross-validation, a model built on a 13 V-J signature told ophthalmopathy apart from stable hyperthyroidism with under 90% sensitivity and about 81% specificity, and in testing the same model reached 80%/75%. Most expanded thyroid clonotypes (frequency above 0.001) were also detected in blood, suggesting blood repertoires may reflect thyroid immune responses. In validation, the model predicted progression to ophthalmopathy with roughly 66% sensitivity and 72% to 85% specificity, a median of about 6 months before onset. No statistical method was used to set the sample size in advance, and investigators knew the group allocation.

The hyperthyroidism patients were between 18 and 65 years old and newly diagnosed, with a disease duration of less than 2 months. The study excluded patients with uncontrolled infections, other autoimmune diseases, pregnancy or lactation. Clinical symptoms, serum thyroxine and TRAb, thyroid ultrasound, and orbital computed tomography formed the basis for the diagnoses. Blood from progressor patients was collected at the time of first diagnosis with hyperthyroidism, before any ophthalmopathy symptoms had appeared. PBMCs were isolated from about 9.1 ml of fresh peripheral blood by Ficoll-Paque density gradient centrifugation. Progressor patients were first diagnosed with Graves' hyperthyroidism and then developed ophthalmopathy during follow-up. Total RNA was extracted using Trizol reagent, and RNA quality was assessed on an Agilent 2100 Bioanalyzer. TCR beta CDR3 regions were amplified from RNA transcripts. The TCR CDR3 was subjected to a first round of RT-PCR using the HTBI primer set and the Qiagen OneStep RT-PCR kit. The libraries were constructed in a second round of multiplex PCR and then size-selected and purified. Sequencing of the libraries was done on an Illumina HiSeq2000 using paired-end 100 bp reads. The authors processed their data as follows. SOAPnuke was used to process the raw data, removing reads that contained adapters or uncalled bases, had a mean Phred below 15, or lacked an exact match to the constant primer or identifier. COPE v1.2.5 was used to merge the high-quality paired reads, and each unique nucleotide sequence was defined as a clonotype. Clonotypes were aligned to IMGT TRBV, TRBD and TRBJ reference segments using MiTCR v1.1. Analysis was restricted to V-J combinations with a frequency above 0.0001, which covered roughly 99% of repertoires. A TCS score was defined as the ratio of F50 (clonal expansion) to E x V (chaos), with BLOSUM62-based TCRdist applied between CDR3 peptides within each V-J. Welch's t-statistics and random forest reduced fewer than 550 V-J features to 13, which were used in a naive Bayes classifier (R e1071). In-frame beta chains were kept once TCRdb had trimmed the public reads at Q25 with fastp and called clones with MiXCR. Each entry is one CDR3 protein sequence, shown with its most common DNA and genes. The V and J calls come from TCRdb's annotation, not from the publication. In all, the sample holds more than 300,000 distinct CDR3 sequences, and about a sixth of those were seen once. Approximately 30% of the sample is in the top ten clones.

The table lists this clonotype with many counts. Its antigen specificity is not known. Within one base of it there is no much larger clone, and no base qualities were kept. V is clipped by 6 bases and J by 7 bases, and the sequence between their germline boundaries is 18 bases long. The cysteine opens and the phenylalanine closes a CDR3 of 15 amino acids. CDR3 DNA is the only sequence kept; it has 45 bases, read in frame from the first base. The germline V gene sets CDR1 to SNHLY and CDR2 to FYNNEI. Sequencing was performed on blood. The rearrangement combines TRBV2 with TRBJ1-4; TRBD1 could be the D gene, as 6 bases match. This clonotype was obtained from a woman aged 25 to 39 with Graves' hyperthyroidism that later progressed to Graves' ophthalmopathy. The CDR3 reads as follows: CASSQMVGQIEKLFF. The DNA is as follows: TGTGCCAGCAGCCAAATGGTGGGACAAATTGAAAAACTGTTTTTT. Reference TRBV2 and TRBJ1-4 proteins supply the regions before and after the CDR3; the full variable domain is: EPEVTQTPSHQVTQMGQEVILRCVPISNHLYFYWYRQILGQKVEFLVSFYNNEISEKSEIFDDQFSVERPDGSNFTLKIRSTKLEDSAMYFCASSQMVGQIEKLFFGSGTQLSVL.